The present T cell receptor (beta chain) was sequenced within a study of T cell responses to AZD1222 COVID-19 vaccine. V gave up 0 bases and J gave up 7 bases, with 5 bases separating them. Germline V gene data show CDR1 as KGHDR and CDR2 as SFDVKD. This CDR3 is 13 amino acids long. Sequenced by immunoSEQ multiplex PCR; TCRdb stores in-frame clones only, minus some. Seen here are 130,000 or so clones, roughly nine tenths observed once, and the top ten hold more than 2.5%. This clone was found a few times. The sequencing used peripheral blood, collected on day 0 of AZD1222 vaccination. The rearrangement joins TRBV24-1 to TRBJ2-2; D ambiguous. The clonotype was recovered from an adult in good health. Here the CDR3 DNA reads TGTGCCACCAGTGATTTGGGCAGCGGGGAGCTGTTTTTT. This gives the protein CATSDLGSGELFF.